This T cell receptor (beta chain) was sequenced during a study of blood T cell repertoires in COVID-19 (TCRdb year 2020). Regarding the complete study: Collaborator samples came from the United States, Italy and Spain and covered acute and convalescent phases of COVID-19. The repertoires were released in a freely available public database meant as a resource for research on the immune response to SARS-CoV-2. The material from the prospective study consisted of cDNA or gDNA derived from T cells, B-cell-depleted T cells, or PBMCs. Subjects who had been exposed to COVID-19, were actively infected with it, or had recovered from it provided the deeply sampled blood TCRbeta repertoires that made up the dataset. Where available, HLA class I and class II types were taken from metadata supplied by the sample provider and were not determined by assay-based typing. Nearly every sample came with metadata listing a de-identified subject ID, COVID-19 status, age in years and sex. The samples were drawn from two sources: the first 160 participants of the ongoing ImmuneRACE study, and 1,254 subjects contributed by 6 global collaborators. The full study reports these points: Clinical and demographic metadata were provided uncurated, with the amount varying by source and participant.

This clone showed up just once. The antigen this receptor binds is unknown. No base qualities exist here, and no much larger clone lies one base off it. The immunoSEQ Assay, a bias-controlled multiplex PCR, was used to amplify TCRbeta CDR3 regions from genomic DNA. As for the authors' bioinformatics: Within the assay, amplification of reference gene primers was used to estimate how many nucleated cells each sample contained. To quantify the absolute abundance of each unique TCRbeta CDR3 rearrangement, sequence reads were collapsed and filtered. Productive Simpson clonality was computed per sample as the square root of Simpson's diversity index over productive rearrangements. The source is immuneACCESS, and TCRdb retained only in-frame sequences with V and J called. Part of the clones is not carried over; for the studies checked, unresolved V genes explain less than half of this, and the remainder is unexplained. V and J calls and clone size are those listed in that table; D and trimming were worked out from the DNA. Across this sample there are some 670,000 clones, with about 90% seen only once. The ten top clones hold over 0.2% of the sample.

As encoded in the germline V gene, CDR1 is MNHEY while CDR2 is SVGAGI. The CDR3 runs 14 amino acids, cysteine and phenylalanine included. Just the 42-base CDR3 DNA is kept, in frame starting at base 1. V is cut back by 10 bases and J by 6 bases, with 11 bases in the junction unmatched. The collaborating institutions used their own protocols to collect whole blood in K2EDTA tubes. Collaborator samples were shipped for TCRbeta analysis as frozen whole blood, isolated PBMCs, or DNA extracted from either sample type. Specimen: peripheral blood. The TCR was taken from a woman aged 18-30 years with acute or convalescent COVID-19. The chain is assembled from TRBV6-5 and TRBJ1-5; 8 nucleotides in the junction match TRBD1. The nucleotide sequence is TGTGCCATCGGGGGACAGGCACCCAGTCAGCCCCAGCATTTT. This gives the protein CAIGGQAPSQPQHF.